This T cell receptor (beta chain) emerged from a study of T cells in Graves' hyperthyroidism and ophthalmopathy. This clonotype was counted ten times or more. TCR beta CDR3 regions were amplified from RNA. Primed by the HTBI set, a first-round RT-PCR was run on the TCR CDR3. TCRdb itself ran the multiplex PCR reads through MiXCR, one entry per CDR3 protein. Seen here are 800,000 or so distinct CDR3 sequences, 38% observed once, and the top ten hold over 8%. This receptor was taken from a man aged 18-30 years with Graves' hyperthyroidism. The material sequenced was blood.

The CDR3 nucleotides are TGTGCCATCAGTGGGTCCGGGGAGCTAACCGAGCAGTACTTC. This codes for CAISGSGELTEQYF. V usage is TRBV10-3 and J usage is TRBJ2-7, with D maybe TRBD2 (5 bases). V lost 4 bases and J 6 bases, leaving 16 bases between the germline ends. This CDR3 contains 14 residues. CDR1 and CDR2 (germline): ENHRY, SYGVKD.